Below, 7 T cell receptor beta chains from the same sample are listed, as sequenced in a study of metastatic and nonmetastatic thyroid tumors. Via MiXCR, TCRdb re-called the PCR reads. The sample holds tens of thousands of clones, 16% seen once. No patient had received any treatment before thyroid surgery. The sample comprised blood. The receptors shown here come from a female donor with papillary thyroid cancer or a benign thyroid nodule (not recorded which). Some clones in this sample may be carry-over from other donors' samples.

This clone was recorded many times. The rearrangement links TRBV6-4 to TRBJ2-3; D perhaps matches TRBD2 (6 bases). This CDR3 has 14 amino acids. Trimming removed 5 bases from V and 3 bases from J, with 12 bases in between. Germline lookup yields CDR1 MRHNA and CDR2 SNTAGT. The CDR3 DNA follows: TGTGCCAGCAGTCGACTAGGGGATACAGATACGCAGTATTTT. Its translation: CASSRLGDTDTQYF.

This clone occurred many times. The chain recombines TRBV7-2 with TRBJ2-7, with 8 bases that match TRBD1. V was pared by 5 bases and J by 5 bases, with 8 bases of the junction left unmatched. Germline CDR1 SGHTA, CDR2 FQGNSA. This CDR3 is 14 amino acids long. CDR3 region: CASSRRTGSDEQYF. CDR3 bases: TGTGCCAGCAGCCGTAGGACAGGGAGCGACGAGCAGTACTTC.

The chain joins TRBV5-1 to TRBJ2-7, with 7 bases matching TRBD2. Germline-derived CDR1 and CDR2 are SGHRS and YFSETQ. The CDR3 loop spans 16 amino acids. V lost 0 bases to trimming and J lost 0 bases; unmatched junction nucleotides: 6. CDR3 sequence: CASSLDAGVDSYEQYF. CDR3 nucleotides: TGCGCCAGCAGCTTGGATGCGGGGGTGGACTCCTACGAGCAGTACTTC.

As regards this clone: Different DNA sequences within this sample yield the same CDR3. The chain has TRBV7-2 and TRBJ2-7; D is unresolved. The germline V and J ends were trimmed by 5 bases and 5 bases, with 16 bases remaining between them. CDR3 length equals 14 residues. Germline V gene sequence: CDR1 SGHTA, CDR2 FQGNSA. The CDR3 DNA reads as TGTGCCAGCAGCCCTGTCGGTTATAGGGACGAGCAGTACTTC. Protein sequence: CASSPVGYRDEQYF.

V and J are TRBV3-1 and TRBJ1-4, with 7 bases aligning to TRBD1. In germline, CDR1 is LGHDT, CDR2 YNNKEL (reference sequence). This CDR3 has 14 residues. V lost 2 bases, J lost 3 bases, and 0 bases stayed unmatched. Here the CDR3 DNA reads TGTGCCAGCAGCCAACAGGGGGCTAATGAAAAACTGTTTTTT. Protein sequence: CASSQQGANEKLFF.

The table lists this clone with many counts. The chain is built from TRBV3-1 and TRBJ2-6, with a tentative D call TRBD2 (5 bases). Per germline, CDR1 LGHDT and CDR2 YNNKEL (reference sequence). The length of the CDR3 is 15 residues. V was pared by 3 bases and J by 0 bases, with 6 bases between. CDR3 sequence reads: CASSHGVSGANVLTF. CDR3 coding DNA: TGTGCCAGCAGCCACGGGGTCTCTGGGGCCAACGTCCTGACTTTC.

By sample fraction, this clone is medium-sized. CDR3 sequence reads: CASSLGTSEASDEQYF. The CDR3 coding sequence is TGCGCCAGCAGCTTGGGAACTAGCGAGGCGAGCGACGAGCAGTACTTC. J is TRBJ2-7 and V is TRBV5-1; 7 bases line up with TRBD2. V was clipped by 0 bases and J by 5 bases; unmatched bases: 11. The CDR3 spans 16 residues. Per germline, CDR1 SGHRS and CDR2 YFSETQ.